The 8 T cell receptor beta chains below all came from one sample that was sequenced in a study of T-cell reconstitution after alpha-beta-depleted transplantation in children. Preparation of the TCRbeta library was carried out with unique molecular identifiers. TCRdb redid the calling of the PCR reads with MiXCR, one entry per CDR3 protein. The sample records about 300,000 distinct CDR3 sequences, about 9.4% being singletons. Sequencing used PBMCs, obtained before TCRalphabeta/CD19-depleted stem cell transplant. The origin of the receptors is a boy younger than two with acute myeloid leukemia, due to receive a stem cell transplant.

This clonotype occurred many times. The chain is built from TRBV20-1 and TRBJ2-7, with D uncertain. The CDR3 has 11 residues. Germline V gene sequence: CDR1 DFQATT, CDR2 SNEGSKA (reference sequence). V lost 2 bases and J 5 bases, leaving 7 bases between the germline ends. CDR3: CSARIGHEQYF. CDR3 nucleotide sequence: TGCAGTGCTAGAATTGGACACGAGCAGTACTTC.

This clonotype was recorded many times. This chain uses TRBV29-1 with TRBJ2-5; 10 bases line up with TRBD2. Trimming at V came to 7 bases and at J to 7 bases, leaving 9 bases not matched to a gene. The CDR3 sequence is 13 residues long. Germline CDR1 and CDR2: SQVTM and ANQGSEA. The CDR3 loop is CSAGLAEEATQYF. For the CDR3, the DNA is TGCAGCGCAGGACTAGCGGAAGAGGCGACCCAGTACTTC. Full variable domain (rest looked up from reference TRBV29-1 and TRBJ2-5): SAVISQKPSRDICQRGTSLTIQCQVDSQVTMMFWYRQQPGQSLTLIATANQGSEATYESGFVIDKFPISRPNLTFSTLTVSNMSPEDSSIYLCSAGLAEEATQYFGPGTRLLVL.

This clonotype occurred many times. The chain is built from TRBV4-2 and TRBJ1-5; weak D call: TRBD1 (6 bases). This CDR3 has 16 amino acids. CDR1 is LGHNA and CDR2 is YNFKEQ in the germline V gene. Trimming pared 0 bases from V and 2 bases from J, leaving 11 bases between. The CDR3 nucleotides are TGTGCCAGCAGCCAAGAGGGGGCAGGGGGCAATCAGCCCCAGCATTTT. This codes for CASSQEGAGGNQPQHF.

This clonotype showed up many times. This rearrangement joins TRBV3-1 to TRBJ2-7; D is possibly TRBD1 (6 bases). This CDR3 region has 16 residues. The V end lost 4 bases, the J end lost 1 base, and 17 bases lay between the germline ends. Germline V gene lookup returns CDR1 LGHDT and CDR2 YNNKEL (reference sequence). This CDR3 is CASSPPTGPTSYEQYF. The CDR3 coding sequence is TGTGCCAGCAGCCCCCCGACAGGACCAACTTCCTACGAGCAGTACTTC.

This rearrangement joins TRBV6-1 to TRBJ1-5; 7 bases align to TRBD1. This CDR3 has 17 residues. V lost 5 bases to trimming and J lost 6 bases; unmatched junction nucleotides: 16. In germline, CDR1 is MNHNS, CDR2 SASEGT. The CDR3 spells CASSPLVVQGRSQPQHF. In nucleotides, the CDR3 is TGTGCCAGCAGTCCCCTAGTAGTACAGGGGAGAAGTCAGCCCCAGCATTTT.

This clonotype was seen at least ten times. V and J are TRBV5-1 and TRBJ2-1; 8 bases line up with TRBD1. This CDR3 is 16 amino acids long. V lost 3 bases, J lost 2 bases, and 7 bases stayed unmatched. Germline CDR1 SGHRS, CDR2 YFSETQ. The CDR3 protein is CASSSPGGGAYNEQFF. The DNA for the CDR3 is TGCGCCAGCAGCTCCCCAGGGGGCGGTGCCTACAATGAGCAGTTCTTC.

The chain combines TRBV29-1 with TRBJ1-3, with unresolved D. This CDR3 contains 10 residues. V was cut by 5 bases and J by 4 bases, with 3 bases left in between. Germline CDR1 reads SQVTM; CDR2 reads ANQGSEA. The DNA for the CDR3 is TGCAGCGTTATAGGAAACACCATATATTTT. Translated: CSVIGNTIYF.

This clonotype was picked up many times. The CDR3: CAWSVIGYEQYF. The CDR3 DNA reads TGTGCCTGGAGTGTAATCGGGTACGAGCAGTACTTC. The rearrangement links TRBV30 to TRBJ2-7; D is unclear. The CDR3 covers 12 residues. Trimming removed 0 bases from V and 4 bases from J, with 7 bases in between. The germline V gene has CDR1 GTSNPN and CDR2 SVGIG (reference sequence).